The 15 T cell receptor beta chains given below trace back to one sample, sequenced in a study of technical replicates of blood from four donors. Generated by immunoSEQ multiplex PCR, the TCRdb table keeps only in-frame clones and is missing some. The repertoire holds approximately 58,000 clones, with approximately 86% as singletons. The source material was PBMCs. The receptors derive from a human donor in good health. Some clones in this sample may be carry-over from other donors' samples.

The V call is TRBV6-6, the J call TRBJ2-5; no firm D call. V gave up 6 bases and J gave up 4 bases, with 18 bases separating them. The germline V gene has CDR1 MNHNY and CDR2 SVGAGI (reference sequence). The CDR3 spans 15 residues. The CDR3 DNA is TGTGCCAGCAGCACCCGAGGCCCGCACTCAGAGACCCAGTACTTC. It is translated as CASSTRGPHSETQYF.

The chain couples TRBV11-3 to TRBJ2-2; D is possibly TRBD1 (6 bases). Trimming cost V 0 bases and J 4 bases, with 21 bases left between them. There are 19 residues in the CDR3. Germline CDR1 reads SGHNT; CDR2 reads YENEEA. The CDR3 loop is CASSLDYPGEREITGELFF. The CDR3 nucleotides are TGTGCCAGCAGCTTAGATTACCCAGGGGAAAGGGAGATCACCGGGGAGCTGTTTTTT.

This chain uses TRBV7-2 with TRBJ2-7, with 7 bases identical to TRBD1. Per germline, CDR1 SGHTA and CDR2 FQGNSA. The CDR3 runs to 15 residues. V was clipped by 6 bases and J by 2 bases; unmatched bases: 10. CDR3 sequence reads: CASRGKGTVTYEQYF. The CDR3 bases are TGTGCCAGCAGAGGGAAGGGGACAGTGACCTACGAGCAGTACTTC.

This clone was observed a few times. In nucleotides, the CDR3 is TGCAGCGACAGACAGGGGGGAGTGAACACTGAAGCTTTCTTT. This gives the protein CSDRQGGVNTEAFF. The genes are TRBV29-1 and TRBJ1-1, with 9 bases aligning to TRBD1. Germline assignment: CDR1 SQVTM and CDR2 ANQGSEA. This CDR3 spans 14 amino acids. V shed 7 bases, J shed 0 bases, and the junction held 6 bases outside the gene matches.

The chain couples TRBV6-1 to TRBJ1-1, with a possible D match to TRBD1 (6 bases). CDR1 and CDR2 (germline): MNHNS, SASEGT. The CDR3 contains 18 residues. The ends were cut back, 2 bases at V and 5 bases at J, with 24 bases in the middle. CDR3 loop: CASSEWFWSSGGSTEAFF. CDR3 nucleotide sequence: TGTGCCAGCAGTGAATGGTTCTGGTCTAGTGGGGGCTCGACTGAAGCTTTCTTT.

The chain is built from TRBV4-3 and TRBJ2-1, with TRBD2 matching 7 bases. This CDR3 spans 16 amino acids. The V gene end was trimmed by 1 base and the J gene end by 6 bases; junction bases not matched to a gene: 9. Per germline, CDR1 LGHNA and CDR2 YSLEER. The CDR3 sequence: CASSQVGLISVNEQFF. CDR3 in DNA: TGCGCCAGCAGCCAAGTGGGACTAATCTCGGTCAATGAGCAGTTCTTC.

The CDR3 sequence is CASSQEFYGGNSPLHF. CDR3 bases: TGCGCCAGCAGCCAAGAGTTTTACGGGGGGAATTCACCCCTCCACTTT. V is TRBV4-3 and J is TRBJ1-6; possible D gene TRBD1, 5 bases. The germline gives CDR1 LGHNA, CDR2 YSLEER. The CDR3 spans 16 residues. The ends were cut back, 0 bases at V and 7 bases at J, with 13 bases in the middle.

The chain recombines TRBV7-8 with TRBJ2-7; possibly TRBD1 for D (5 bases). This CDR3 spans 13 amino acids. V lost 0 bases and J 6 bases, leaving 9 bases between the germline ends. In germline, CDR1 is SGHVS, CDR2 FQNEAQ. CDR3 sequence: CASSLAQGSEQYF. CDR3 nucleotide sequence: TGTGCCAGCAGCTTAGCCCAGGGTTCCGAGCAGTACTTC. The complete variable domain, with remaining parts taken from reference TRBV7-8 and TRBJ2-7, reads GAGVSQSPRYKVAKRGQDVALRCDPISGHVSLFWYQQALGQGPEFLTYFQNEAQLDKSGLPSDRFFAERPEGSVSTLKIQRTQQEDSAVYLCASSLAQGSEQYFGPGTRLTVT.

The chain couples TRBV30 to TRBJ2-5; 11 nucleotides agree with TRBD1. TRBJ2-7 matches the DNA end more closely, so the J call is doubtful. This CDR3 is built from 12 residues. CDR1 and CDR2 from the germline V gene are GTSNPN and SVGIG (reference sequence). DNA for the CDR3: TGTGCCTGGGGACAGGGGGCATACGAGCAGTACTTC. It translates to CAWGQGAYEQYF.

This CDR3 reads CASRTFDNYNEQFF. DNA of the CDR3: TGTGCCAGCAGAACCTTCGACAATTACAATGAGCAGTTCTTC. The rearrangement uses TRBV27 and TRBJ2-1; D gene unclear. V gave up 6 bases and J gave up 4 bases, with 13 bases separating them. The CDR3 runs to 14 residues. Germline CDR1 and CDR2: MNHEY and SMNVEV (reference sequence).

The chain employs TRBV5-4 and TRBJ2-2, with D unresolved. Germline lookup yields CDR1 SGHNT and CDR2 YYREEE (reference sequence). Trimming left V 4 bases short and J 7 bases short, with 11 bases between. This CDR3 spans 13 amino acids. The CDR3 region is CASSPSRLGELFF. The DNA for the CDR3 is TGTGCCAGCAGCCCTTCGCGGCTCGGGGAGCTGTTTTTT.

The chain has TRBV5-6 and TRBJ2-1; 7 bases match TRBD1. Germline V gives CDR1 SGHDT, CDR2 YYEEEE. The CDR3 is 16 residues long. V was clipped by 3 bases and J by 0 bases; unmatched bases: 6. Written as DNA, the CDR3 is TGTGCCAGCAGCTCCCTGGGACAGAGCTCCTACAATGAGCAGTTCTTC. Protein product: CASSSLGQSSYNEQFF.

CDR3 DNA sequence: TGTGCCAGCAGCCTCAGACAGGGGGGCTATGGCTACACCTTC. Translating gives CASSLRQGGYGYTF. This sequence joins TRBV27 and TRBJ1-2; 9 bases fit TRBD1. The germline V gene encodes CDR1 MNHEY and CDR2 SMNVEV (reference sequence). This CDR3 spans 14 amino acids. With 6 bases clipped from V and 4 bases from J, the junction kept 6 bases outside the gene matches.

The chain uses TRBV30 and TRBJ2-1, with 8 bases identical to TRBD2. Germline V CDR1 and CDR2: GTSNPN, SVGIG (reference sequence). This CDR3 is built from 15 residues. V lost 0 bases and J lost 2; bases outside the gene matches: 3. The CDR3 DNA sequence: TGTGCCTGGAGTGTATGGACTAGCCCCTACAATGAGCAGTTCTTC. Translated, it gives CAWSVWTSPYNEQFF.

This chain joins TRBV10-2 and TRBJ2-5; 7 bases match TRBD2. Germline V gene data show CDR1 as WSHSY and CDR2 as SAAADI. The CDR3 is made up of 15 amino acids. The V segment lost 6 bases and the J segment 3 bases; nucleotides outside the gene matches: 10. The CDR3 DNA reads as TGCGCCAGCAGAGAAGGGACTAATGGGGAAGAGACCCAGTACTTC. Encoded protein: CASREGTNGEETQYF.